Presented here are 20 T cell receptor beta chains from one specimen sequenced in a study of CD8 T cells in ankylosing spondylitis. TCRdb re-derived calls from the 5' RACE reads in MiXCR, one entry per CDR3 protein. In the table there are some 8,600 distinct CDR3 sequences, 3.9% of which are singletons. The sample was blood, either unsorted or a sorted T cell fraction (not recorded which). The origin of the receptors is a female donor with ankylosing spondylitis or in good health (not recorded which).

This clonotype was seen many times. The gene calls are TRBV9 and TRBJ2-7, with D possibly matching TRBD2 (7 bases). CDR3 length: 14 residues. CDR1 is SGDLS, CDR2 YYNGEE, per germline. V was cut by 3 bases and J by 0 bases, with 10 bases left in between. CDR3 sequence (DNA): TGTGCCAGCAGCGCGGGGGGCCCCTCCTACGAGCAGTACTTC. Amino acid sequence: CASSAGGPSYEQYF.

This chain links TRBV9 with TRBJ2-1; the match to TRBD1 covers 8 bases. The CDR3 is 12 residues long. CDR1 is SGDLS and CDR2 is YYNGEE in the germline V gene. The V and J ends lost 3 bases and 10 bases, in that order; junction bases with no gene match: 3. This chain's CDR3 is CASSGDRREQFF. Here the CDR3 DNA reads TGTGCCAGCAGCGGGGACAGGAGGGAGCAGTTCTTC.

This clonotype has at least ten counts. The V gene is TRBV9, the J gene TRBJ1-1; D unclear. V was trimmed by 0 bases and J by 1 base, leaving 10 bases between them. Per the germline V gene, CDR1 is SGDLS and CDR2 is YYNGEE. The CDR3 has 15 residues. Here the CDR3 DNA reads TGTGCCAGCAGCGTAGGTAGGGATTCGAACACTGAAGCTTTCTTT. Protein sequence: CASSVGRDSNTEAFF.

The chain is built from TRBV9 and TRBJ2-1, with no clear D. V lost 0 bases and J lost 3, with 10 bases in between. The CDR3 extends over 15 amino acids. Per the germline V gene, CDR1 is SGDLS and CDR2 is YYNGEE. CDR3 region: CASSVGRYFYNEQFF. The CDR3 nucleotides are TGTGCCAGCAGCGTAGGAAGGTACTTCTACAATGAGCAGTTCTTC.

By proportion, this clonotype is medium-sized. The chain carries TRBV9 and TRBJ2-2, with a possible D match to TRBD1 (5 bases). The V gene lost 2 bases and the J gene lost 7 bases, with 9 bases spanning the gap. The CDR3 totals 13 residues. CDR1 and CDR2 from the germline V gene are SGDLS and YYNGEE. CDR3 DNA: TGTGCCAGCAGCGTGCAGGGCGACGGGGAGCTGTTTTTT. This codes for CASSVQGDGELFF.

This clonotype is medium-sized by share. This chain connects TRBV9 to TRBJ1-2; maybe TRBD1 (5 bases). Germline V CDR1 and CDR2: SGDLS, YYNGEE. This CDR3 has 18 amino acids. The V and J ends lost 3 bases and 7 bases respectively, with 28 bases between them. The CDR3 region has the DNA TGTGCCAGCAGCGCCCAGGGTTCGGTGGTCTCTCCCGTGCGTGGCTACACCTTC. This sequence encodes CASSAQGSVVSPVRGYTF.

CDR3 loop: CASSPFPGTGAYNEQFF. The DNA for the CDR3 is TGTGCCAGCAGCCCCTTCCCAGGGACAGGGGCCTACAATGAGCAGTTCTTC. The chain recombines TRBV9 with TRBJ2-1; TRBD1 matches 10 bases. The CDR3 consists of 17 residues. V lost 4 bases to trimming and J lost 2 bases; unmatched junction nucleotides: 9. Germline V CDR1 and CDR2: SGDLS, YYNGEE.

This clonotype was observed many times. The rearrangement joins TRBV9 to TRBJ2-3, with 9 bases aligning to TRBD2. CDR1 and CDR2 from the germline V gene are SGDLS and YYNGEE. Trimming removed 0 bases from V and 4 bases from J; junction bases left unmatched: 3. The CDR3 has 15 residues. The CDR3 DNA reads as TGTGCCAGCAGCGTAGGAGCGGGGGGAGCAGATACGCAGTATTTT. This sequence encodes CASSVGAGGADTQYF.

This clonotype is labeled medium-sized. The CDR3 DNA is TGTGCCAGCAGATCGGGGCCCCTCTATGGCTACACCTTC. Encoded protein: CASRSGPLYGYTF. The rearrangement links TRBV9 to TRBJ1-2; D might be TRBD1 (5 bases). This CDR3 is built from 13 residues. V was cut by 5 bases and J by 4 bases, with 12 bases left in between. The V gene's germline CDR1 is SGDLS and CDR2 YYNGEE.

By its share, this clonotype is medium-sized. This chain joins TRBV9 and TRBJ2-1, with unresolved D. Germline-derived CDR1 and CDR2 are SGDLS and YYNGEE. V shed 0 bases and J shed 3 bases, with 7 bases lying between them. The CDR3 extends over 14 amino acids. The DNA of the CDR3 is TGTGCCAGCAGCGTAGGTTCAGGCTACAATGAGCAGTTCTTC. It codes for CASSVGSGYNEQFF.

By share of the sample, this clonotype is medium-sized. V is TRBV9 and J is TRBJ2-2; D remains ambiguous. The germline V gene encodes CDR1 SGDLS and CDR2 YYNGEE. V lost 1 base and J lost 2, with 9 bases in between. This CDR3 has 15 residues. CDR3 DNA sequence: TGTGCCAGCAGCGTAACGAGATCCAACACCGGGGAGCTGTTTTTT. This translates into CASSVTRSNTGELFF.

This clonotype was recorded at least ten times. The CDR3 DNA reads as TGTGCCAGCAGCGTAAGTGGGACTCGCACAGATACGCAGTATTTT. Translating gives CASSVSGTRTDTQYF. This sequence joins TRBV9 and TRBJ2-3; D might be TRBD2 (6 bases). The CDR3 has 15 amino acids. Deletions cut 1 base from V and 1 base from J, with 10 bases between. The germline CDR1 and CDR2 sequences are SGDLS and YYNGEE.

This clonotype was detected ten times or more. The CDR3 loop reads CASSVDWVDEQYF. As DNA, the CDR3 is TGTGCCAGCAGCGTAGATTGGGTAGACGAGCAGTACTTC. This chain connects TRBV9 to TRBJ2-7; D remains ambiguous. Looked up from germline, CDR1 is SGDLS and CDR2 is YYNGEE. This CDR3 contains 13 residues. The V gene lost 0 bases and the J gene lost 5 bases, with 9 bases spanning the gap. The full variable domain, its missing parts supplied by reference TRBV9 and TRBJ2-7, is DSGVTQTPKHLITATGQRVTLRCSPRSGDLSVYWYQQSLDQGLQFLIQYYNGEERAKGNILERFSAQQFPDLHSELNLSSLELGDSALYFCASSVDWVDEQYFGPGTRLTVT.

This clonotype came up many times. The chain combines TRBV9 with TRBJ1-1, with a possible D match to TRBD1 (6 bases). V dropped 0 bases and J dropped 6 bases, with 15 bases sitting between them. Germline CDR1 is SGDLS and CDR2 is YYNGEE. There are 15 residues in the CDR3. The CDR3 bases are TGTGCCAGCAGCGTAGCTTGGGCAGGGGAGGCTGAAGCTTTCTTT. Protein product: CASSVAWAGEAEAFF. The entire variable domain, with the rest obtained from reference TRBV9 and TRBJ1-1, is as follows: DSGVTQTPKHLITATGQRVTLRCSPRSGDLSVYWYQQSLDQGLQFLIQYYNGEERAKGNILERFSAQQFPDLHSELNLSSLELGDSALYFCASSVAWAGEAEAFFGQGTRLTVV.

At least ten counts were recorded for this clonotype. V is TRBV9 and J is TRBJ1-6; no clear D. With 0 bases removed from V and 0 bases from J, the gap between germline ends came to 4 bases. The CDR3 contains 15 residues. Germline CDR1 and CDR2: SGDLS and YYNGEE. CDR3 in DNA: TGTGCCAGCAGCGTAGGGAGCTCCTATAATTCACCCCTCCACTTT. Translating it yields CASSVGSSYNSPLHF.

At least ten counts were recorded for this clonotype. CDR3 nucleotide sequence: TGTGCCAGCAGCGTAAACTGGGGGCATAGCAATGAGCAGTTCTTC. It yields the protein CASSVNWGHSNEQFF. J is TRBJ2-1 and V is TRBV9; D is possibly TRBD1 (6 bases). Trimming shortened V by 1 base and J by 6 bases, and 14 bases separated the two germline ends. CDR3 length equals 15 residues. Germline V lookup: CDR1 SGDLS, CDR2 YYNGEE.

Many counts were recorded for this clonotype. As DNA, the CDR3 is TGTGCCAGCAGCGTAGGTGACAGGGTGACCTACGAGCAGTACTTC. Its translation is CASSVGDRVTYEQYF. The chain links TRBV9 to TRBJ2-7; the match to TRBD1 covers 7 bases. Germline CDR1 SGDLS, CDR2 YYNGEE. The J segment lost 2 bases and the V segment lost 0 bases, leaving 5 bases of the junction unmatched. This CDR3 has 15 amino acids.

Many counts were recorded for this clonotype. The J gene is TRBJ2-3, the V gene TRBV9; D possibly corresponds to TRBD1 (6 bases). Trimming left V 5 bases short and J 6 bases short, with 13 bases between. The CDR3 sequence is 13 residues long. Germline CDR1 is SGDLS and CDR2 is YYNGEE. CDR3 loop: CASSDTGIDTQYF. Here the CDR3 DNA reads TGTGCCAGCAGTGATACAGGGATTGATACGCAGTATTTT. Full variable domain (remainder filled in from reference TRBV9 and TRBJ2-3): DSGVTQTPKHLITATGQRVTLRCSPRSGDLSVYWYQQSLDQGLQFLIQYYNGEERAKGNILERFSAQQFPDLHSELNLSSLELGDSALYFCASSDTGIDTQYFGPGTRLTVL.

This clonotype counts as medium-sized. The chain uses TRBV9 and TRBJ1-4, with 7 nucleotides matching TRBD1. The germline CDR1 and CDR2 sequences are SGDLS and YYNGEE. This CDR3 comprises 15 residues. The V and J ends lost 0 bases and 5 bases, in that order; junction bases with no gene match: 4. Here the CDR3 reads CASSVVGTENEKLFF. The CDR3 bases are TGTGCCAGCAGCGTAGTAGGGACAGAGAATGAAAAACTGTTTTTT.

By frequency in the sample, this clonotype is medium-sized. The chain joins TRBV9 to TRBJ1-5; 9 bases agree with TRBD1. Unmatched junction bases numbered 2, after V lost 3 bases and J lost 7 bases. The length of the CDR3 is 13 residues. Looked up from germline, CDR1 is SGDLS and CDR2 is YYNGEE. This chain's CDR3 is CASSAQGAQPQHF. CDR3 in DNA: TGTGCCAGCAGCGCACAGGGGGCACAGCCCCAGCATTTT.